This T cell receptor (beta chain) was retrieved from a study of technical replicates of blood from several donors. This table comes from immunoSEQ multiplex PCR, and its TCRdb copy is limited to in-frame clones, with some not included. The table includes about 80,000 clones, more than 85% detected once. The CDR3 sequence is 16 residues long. With 4 bases clipped from V and 6 bases from J, the junction kept 12 bases outside the gene matches. Germline assignment: CDR1 LNHDA and CDR2 SQIVND (reference sequence). The chain employs TRBV19 and TRBJ1-5; 7 nucleotides agree with TRBD1. The TCR was taken from a human donor in good health. The sample comprised T cells isolated from PBMCs. This CDR3 is CASSTRQGRSFQPQHF. Here the CDR3 DNA reads TGTGCCAGTAGTACCAGACAGGGCAGGTCGTTTCAGCCCCAGCATTTT.